This T cell receptor (beta chain) was obtained from a study of blood T cell repertoires in COVID-19. For the study at large: COVID-19 samples, acute and convalescent, were from the United States, Italy and Spain. PBMCs, B-cell-depleted T cells, or T cells were the source of the cDNA or gDNA that made up the material.

Authors' analysis steps: The authors estimated nucleated cell counts from reference gene primer amplification. Only in-frame clones appear in the TCRdb table, and some are missing; sequencing was by immunoSEQ multiplex PCR. V, J and clone size were drawn from that table, and D and trimming were deduced from the DNA. The sample carries about 45,000 clones, about 85% recorded once. CDR3 length: 13 residues. The V gene lost 2 bases and the J gene lost 4 bases, with 8 bases spanning the gap. The chain couples TRBV12-3 or TRBV12-4 to TRBJ1-2, with D unresolved. The sequenced sample consisted of peripheral blood. The sequence was collected from an elderly woman with acute or convalescent COVID-19. The CDR3 region has the DNA TGTGCCAGCAGTTTAACTCTGTCCTATGGCTACACCTTC. As protein: CASSLTLSYGYTF.